The subject of this entry is one T cell receptor beta chain. Antigen unknown. Markers CD45RO/CCR7/CD25/CD127/CD95/CD27 served to sort CD4+ naive, central memory, regulatory and stem cell-like memory cells. Sorted populations were all over 95% pure. TCRB transcripts that were expressed got sequenced, as all of the isolated RNA had been reverse transcribed. The protocol was immunoSEQ multiplex PCR, while the TCRdb copy is restricted to in-frame clones and leaves out a portion. The sample holds 280,000 or so clones, approximately 16% seen once. The sample comes from a study of beta chain features in type 1 diabetes. Looking at the study overall: Across all samples, over 85 million sorted cells were examined.

Losses at the gene ends were 3 bases for V and 15 bases for J; bases not matched to a gene: 7. The CDR3 totals 12 residues. Germline lookup yields CDR1 LNHDA and CDR2 SQIVND (reference sequence). Study-level points and caveats: Diminished insertions and augmented deletions at VDJ junctions characterized type 1 diabetes patients. Moderately but significantly shorter TCRB CDR3s were found in Type 1 diabetes patients in all four CD4+ subsets.

The V and J genes are TRBV19 and TRBJ2-1; 8 nucleotides match TRBD2. The source of this sequence is a man aged 18-30 years with type 1 diabetes. The sequenced material came from naive CD4+ T cells from blood. CDR3 region: CASSISGEGRFF. The CDR3 bases are TGTGCCAGTAGTATTAGCGGGGAGGGTCGGTTCTTC.